Shown below are 25 T cell receptor beta chains from a single sample sequenced in a study of cytomegalovirus exposure and HLA in healthy donors. The PCR was carried out with 60 Vbeta primers and 13 Jbeta primers. Only in-frame clones appear in the TCRdb table, and some are missing; sequencing was by immunoSEQ multiplex PCR. The profile shows hundreds of thousands of clones, roughly 91% of them singletons. Sequenced: PBMCs. Receptor source: a young woman in good health and CMV-seronegative.

This clone was recorded a few times. The chain couples TRBV7-3 to TRBJ2-7, with 7 bases matching TRBD1. Looked up from germline, CDR1 is SGHTA and CDR2 is FQGTGA. V gave up 5 bases and J gave up 3 bases; unmatched junction bases: 10. This CDR3 contains 15 residues. The CDR3 region has the DNA TGTGCCAGCAGCCTCCAGTACGGGACAGACTACGAGCAGTACTTC. This gives the protein CASSLQYGTDYEQYF.

This chain links TRBV30 with TRBJ2-3; 10 bases map to TRBD2. The CDR3 extends over 14 amino acids. V lost 5 bases, J lost 2 bases, and 4 bases stayed unmatched. Looked up from germline, CDR1 is GTSNPN and CDR2 is SVGIG (reference sequence). The CDR3 loop reads CAWGTSANTDTQYF. Written as DNA, the CDR3 is TGTGCCTGGGGGACTAGCGCGAACACAGATACGCAGTATTTT.

The rearrangement uses TRBV18 and TRBJ2-7, with TRBD2 identical over 8 bases. CDR1 is KGHSH and CDR2 is LQKENI in the germline V gene. J gave up 7 bases and V 3 bases, and 8 bases lay outside the gene matches. The CDR3 length is 14 residues. The CDR3 bases are TGTGCCAGCTCACCCGGGACTAGTAGTAGGGAGCAGTACTTC. Amino acid sequence: CASSPGTSSREQYF.

The chain has TRBV19 and TRBJ1-2, with D perhaps matching TRBD1 (5 bases). CDR1 is LNHDA and CDR2 is SQIVND in the germline V gene (reference sequence). The CDR3 spans 15 residues. V lost 5 bases, J lost 1 base, and 14 bases lay in between. The CDR3 spells CASSPEAGINYGYTF. CDR3 nucleotide sequence: TGTGCCAGTAGTCCCGAGGCAGGGATTAACTATGGCTACACCTTC.

Here the CDR3 reads CSGDGGSSADTQYF. The CDR3 region has the DNA TGCAGCGGGGATGGGGGTTCTAGCGCAGATACGCAGTATTTT. This chain links TRBV29-1 with TRBJ2-3; a weak D match, TRBD2 (6 bases). The CDR3 contains 14 residues. CDR1 is SQVTM and CDR2 is ANQGSEA in the germline V gene. V was shortened by 7 bases and J by 4 bases, with 18 bases between the two germline ends.

The V gene is TRBV9, the J gene TRBJ2-1; 9 nucleotides agree with TRBD2. Germline-derived CDR1 and CDR2 are SGDLS and YYNGEE. The ends lost 0 bases at V and 7 bases at J; junction bases unmatched: 8. The CDR3 is 16 amino acids. The CDR3 DNA reads TGTGCCAGCAGCGTAGGAGGCGGGGGGGCCGGGAATGAGCAGTTCTTC. Translated, it gives CASSVGGGGAGNEQFF. Full variable domain (outside the CDR3, taken from reference TRBV9 and TRBJ2-1): DSGVTQTPKHLITATGQRVTLRCSPRSGDLSVYWYQQSLDQGLQFLIQYYNGEERAKGNILERFSAQQFPDLHSELNLSSLELGDSALYFCASSVGGGGAGNEQFFGPGTRLTVL.

The V gene is TRBV15, the J gene TRBJ2-3, with D maybe TRBD2 (6 bases). The CDR3 is 18 amino acids. Germline CDR1 and CDR2: LNHNV and YYDKDF (reference sequence). Trimming cost V 3 bases and J 0 bases, with 19 bases left between them. The CDR3 DNA is TGTGCCACCAGCAGCCGAAAAGTTCTAGCGTTCAGCACAGATACGCAGTATTTT. Protein: CATSSRKVLAFSTDTQYF.

The chain uses TRBV18 and TRBJ2-7; TRBD1 aligns across 11 bases. With V trimmed by 6 bases and J by 4 bases, 11 bases remained unmatched. Germline V lookup: CDR1 KGHSH, CDR2 LQKENI. The CDR3 is made up of 16 amino acids. CDR3 coding DNA: TGTGCCAGCTCTCCCCGAGCGGGACAGGGGGAGTACGAGCAGTACTTC. It translates to CASSPRAGQGEYEQYF.

This rearrangement joins TRBV7-2 to TRBJ1-4, with TRBD1 as a possible D gene (6 bases). Germline V gene data show CDR1 as SGHTA and CDR2 as FQGNSA. V lost 7 bases and J lost 7, with 13 bases in between. The CDR3 totals 13 residues. The CDR3 sequence: CASTRGGGEKLFF. CDR3 coding DNA: TGTGCCAGCACGAGGGGAGGGGGTGAAAAACTGTTTTTT.

This chain joins TRBV4-3 and TRBJ2-1; D possibly corresponds to TRBD2 (5 bases). The CDR3 totals 14 residues. V lost 5 bases and J 5 bases, leaving 13 bases between the germline ends. Germline values: CDR1 LGHNA, CDR2 YSLEER. The CDR3 sequence is CASSYHVGNNEQFF. DNA for the CDR3: TGCGCCAGCAGCTACCATGTCGGGAACAATGAGCAGTTCTTC.

The genes are TRBV19 and TRBJ1-2; TRBD1 aligns across 11 bases. V lost 4 bases to trimming and J lost 5 bases; unmatched junction nucleotides: 9. The CDR3 runs 16 residues. Germline lookup yields CDR1 LNHDA and CDR2 SQIVND (reference sequence). The CDR3 region has the DNA TGTGCCAGTAGTAAGGGGCCCGGACAGGGGGCATATGGCTACACCTTC. This translates into CASSKGPGQGAYGYTF.

The genes are TRBV28 and TRBJ2-1; D remains ambiguous. Germline CDR1 and CDR2: MDHEN and SYDVKM. The length of the CDR3 is 12 residues. The germline V and J ends were trimmed by 3 bases and 9 bases, with 9 bases remaining between them. CDR3 residues: CASSLRVGEQFF. The CDR3 bases are TGTGCCAGCAGTTTGCGAGTTGGTGAGCAGTTCTTC.

The rearrangement links TRBV7-7 to TRBJ2-2; 9 bases are shared with TRBD2. V was clipped by 3 bases and J by 6 bases; unmatched bases: 5. The germline V gene has CDR1 SSHAT and CDR2 FNYEAQ (reference sequence). This CDR3 spans 15 amino acids. CDR3 amino acids: CASSLASGVSGELFF. The CDR3 DNA sequence: TGTGCCAGCAGCTTGGCTAGCGGGGTGTCCGGGGAGCTGTTTTTT.

The chain uses TRBV16 and TRBJ2-1; 8 bases match TRBD2. In germline, CDR1 is KGHSY, CDR2 FQNENV. With 3 bases clipped from V and 7 bases from J, the junction kept 11 bases outside the gene matches. The CDR3 sequence is 16 residues long. Here the CDR3 reads CASSHPPSGGVNEQFF. In nucleotides, the CDR3 is TGTGCCAGCAGCCACCCTCCGAGCGGGGGAGTAAATGAGCAGTTCTTC.

For the CDR3, the DNA is TGTGCCAGCTCACCCCCCCAGACAGGGGTCTATGGCTACACCTTC. Translated, it gives CASSPPQTGVYGYTF. The chain carries TRBV18 and TRBJ1-2; 8 bases map to TRBD1. The length of the CDR3 is 15 residues. V lost 3 bases, J lost 4 bases, and 7 bases stayed unmatched. Germline V gene lookup returns CDR1 KGHSH and CDR2 LQKENI.

This clone was seen only once. J is TRBJ1-4 and V is TRBV5-6; D possibly corresponds to TRBD1 (5 bases). The CDR3 consists of 15 residues. CDR1 and CDR2 (germline): SGHDT, YYEEEE. With 1 base removed from V and 8 bases from J, the gap between germline ends came to 15 bases. The CDR3 spells CASSLQDQGGEKLFF. For the CDR3, the DNA is TGTGCCAGCAGCTTGCAGGACCAGGGAGGGGAAAAACTGTTTTTT.

J is TRBJ1-5 and V is TRBV9, with D maybe TRBD1 (5 bases). In germline, CDR1 is SGDLS, CDR2 YYNGEE. This CDR3 is 14 amino acids long. V was cut by 0 bases and J by 7 bases, with 11 bases left in between. CDR3 sequence (DNA): TGTGCCAGCAGCGTAGCACCGGGGGAGCAGCCCCAGCATTTT. Translated: CASSVAPGEQPQHF.

CDR3 coding DNA: TGTGCCAGCATCAAATACGGCCGCCCGGGGGATACGCAGTATTTT. Translation gives CASIKYGRPGDTQYF. This rearrangement joins TRBV5-6 to TRBJ2-3; weak D call: TRBD2 (5 bases). Germline values: CDR1 SGHDT, CDR2 YYEEEE. V lost 6 bases and J 6 bases, leaving 20 bases between the germline ends. This CDR3 region has 15 residues.

The gene calls are TRBV7-2 and TRBJ1-1, with D possibly TRBD1 on 6 matching bases. V was pared by 1 base and J by 4 bases, with 13 bases between. This CDR3 is built from 15 residues. Germline lookup yields CDR1 SGHTA and CDR2 FQGNSA. This CDR3 reads CASSLGGQVGTEAFF. The CDR3 DNA sequence: TGTGCCAGCAGCTTAGGGGGACAAGTTGGCACTGAAGCTTTCTTT.

This chain uses TRBV5-1 with TRBJ2-2; D call uncertain. The CDR3 loop spans 17 amino acids. Deletions cut 4 bases from V and 0 bases from J, with 16 bases between. Germline V CDR1 and CDR2: SGHRS, YFSETQ. CDR3 coding DNA: TGCGCCAGCAGCAATCAGGATAAACTCGCGAACACCGGGGAGCTGTTTTTT. This sequence encodes CASSNQDKLANTGELFF.

The V gene is TRBV7-9, the J gene TRBJ2-2; TRBD2 might be the D (8 bases). V was clipped by 3 bases and J by 5 bases, with 13 bases between them. The CDR3 extends over 15 amino acids. The germline V gene encodes CDR1 SEHNR and CDR2 FQNEAQ (reference sequence). The CDR3 DNA is TGTGCCAGCAGCTTTTTAGCGGGACAGACCGGGGAGCTGTTTTTT. Its translation is CASSFLAGQTGELFF. The variable domain in full, with the rest retrieved from reference TRBV7-9 and TRBJ2-2, is DTGVSQNPRHKITKRGQNVTFRCDPISEHNRLYWYRQTLGQGPEFLTYFQNEAQLEKSRLLSDRFSAERPKGSFSTLEIQRTEQGDSAMYLCASSFLAGQTGELFFGEGSRLTVL.

The gene calls are TRBV9 and TRBJ1-5; D may be TRBD1 (5 bases). Trimming left V 0 bases short and J 5 bases short, with 9 bases between. CDR3 length: 14 amino acids. Per the germline V gene, CDR1 is SGDLS and CDR2 is YYNGEE. CDR3 region: CASSVDWGDQPQHF. The DNA of the CDR3 is TGTGCCAGCAGCGTAGATTGGGGGGATCAGCCCCAGCATTTT.

The J gene is TRBJ2-5, the V gene TRBV7-9, with D hard to call. The J call may be wrong; the DNA end is better matched by TRBJ2-7. This CDR3 comprises 16 residues. Germline V gene sequence: CDR1 SEHNR, CDR2 FQNEAQ (reference sequence). CDR3 sequence (DNA): TGTGCCAGCAGCCCCACATTGGGCTCAAACTCCTACGAGCAGTACTTC. Its translation: CASSPTLGSNSYEQYF.

The genes are TRBV27 and TRBJ2-1; TRBD2 matches 9 bases. Trimming took 9 bases from V and 7 from J; bases not matched to a gene: 7. Germline CDR1 and CDR2: MNHEY and SMNVEV (reference sequence). This CDR3 has 13 amino acids. Written as DNA, the CDR3 is TGTGCCAGAGAGCGGGAGGAAGGAAATGAGCAGTTCTTC. It codes for CAREREEGNEQFF.

The gene calls are TRBV6-5 and TRBJ1-2; unclear D gene. Deletions cut 2 bases from V and 2 bases from J, with 6 bases between. The CDR3 length is 13 residues. Germline CDR1 reads MNHEY; CDR2 reads SVGAGI. In DNA form, the CDR3 reads TGTGCCAGCAGTTACGCGGTGAACTATGGCTACACCTTC. It translates to CASSYAVNYGYTF.